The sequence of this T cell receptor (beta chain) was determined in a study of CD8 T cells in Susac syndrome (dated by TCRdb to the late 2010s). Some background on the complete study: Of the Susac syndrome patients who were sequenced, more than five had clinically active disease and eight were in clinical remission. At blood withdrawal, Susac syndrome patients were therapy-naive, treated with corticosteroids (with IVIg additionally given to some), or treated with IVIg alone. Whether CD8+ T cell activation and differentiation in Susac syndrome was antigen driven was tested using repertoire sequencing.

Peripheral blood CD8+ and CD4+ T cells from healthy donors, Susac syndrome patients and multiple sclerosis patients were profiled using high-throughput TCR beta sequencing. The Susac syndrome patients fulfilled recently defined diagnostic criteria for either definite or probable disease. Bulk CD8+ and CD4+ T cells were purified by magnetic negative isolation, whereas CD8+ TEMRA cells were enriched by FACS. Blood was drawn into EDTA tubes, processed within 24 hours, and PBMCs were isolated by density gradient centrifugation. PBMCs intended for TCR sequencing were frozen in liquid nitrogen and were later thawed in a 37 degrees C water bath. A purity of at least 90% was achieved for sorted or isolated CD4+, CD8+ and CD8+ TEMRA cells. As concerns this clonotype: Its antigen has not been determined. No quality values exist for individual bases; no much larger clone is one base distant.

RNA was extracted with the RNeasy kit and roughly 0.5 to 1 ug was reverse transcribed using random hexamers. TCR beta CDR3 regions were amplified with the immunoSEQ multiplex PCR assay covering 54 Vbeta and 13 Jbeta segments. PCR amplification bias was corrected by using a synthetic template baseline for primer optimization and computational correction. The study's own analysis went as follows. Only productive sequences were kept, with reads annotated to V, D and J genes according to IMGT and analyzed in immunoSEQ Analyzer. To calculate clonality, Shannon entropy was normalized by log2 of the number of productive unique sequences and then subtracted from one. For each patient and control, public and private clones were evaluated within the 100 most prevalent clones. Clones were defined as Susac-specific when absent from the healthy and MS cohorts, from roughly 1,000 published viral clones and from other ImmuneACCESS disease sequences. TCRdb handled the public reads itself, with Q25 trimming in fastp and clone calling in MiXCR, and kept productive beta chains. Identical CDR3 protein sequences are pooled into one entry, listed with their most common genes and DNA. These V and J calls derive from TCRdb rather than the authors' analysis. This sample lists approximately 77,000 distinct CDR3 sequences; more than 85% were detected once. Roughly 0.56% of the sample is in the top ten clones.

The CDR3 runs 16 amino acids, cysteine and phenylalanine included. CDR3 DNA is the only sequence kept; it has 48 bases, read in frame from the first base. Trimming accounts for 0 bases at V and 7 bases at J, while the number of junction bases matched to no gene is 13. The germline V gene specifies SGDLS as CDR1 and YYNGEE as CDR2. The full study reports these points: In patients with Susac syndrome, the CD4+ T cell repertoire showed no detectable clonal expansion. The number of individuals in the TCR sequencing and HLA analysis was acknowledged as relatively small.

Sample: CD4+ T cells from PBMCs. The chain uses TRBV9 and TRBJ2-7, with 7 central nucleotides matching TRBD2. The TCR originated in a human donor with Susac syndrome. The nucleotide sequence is TGTGCCAGCAGCGTAGCTTCCCGGACTAGTCCGGGGGAGCAGTACTTC. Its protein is CASSVASRTSPGEQYF.